This TCR beta chain was sequenced during a study of blood T cell repertoires in COVID-19. Study context: Whether acute or convalescent, the COVID-19 samples came from the United States, Italy and Spain. Nucleic acid was either cDNA or gDNA, and it came from T cells, B-cell-depleted T cells, or PBMCs.

Under the authors' procedure: Amplifying reference gene primers gave estimates of nucleated cell counts. The repertoire was sequenced with immunoSEQ multiplex PCR; TCRdb's copy has only in-frame clones and lacks some. The DNA was the basis for D and trimming; V, J and clone size are from that table. The data contain approximately 290,000 clones, 89% of them seen just once; the ten biggest clones take up under 15%. V was clipped by 0 bases and J by 6 bases, with 15 bases between them. The CDR3 is made up of 15 amino acids. CDR1 and CDR2 from the germline V gene are LGHNA and YSLEER. Sequenced material: peripheral blood. The clonotype originates from an older woman with acute or convalescent COVID-19. The J gene is TRBJ2-7, the V gene TRBV4-3; D unclear. The CDR3 region is CASSQESASSSEQYF. Written as DNA, the CDR3 is TGCGCCAGCAGCCAAGAATCGGCCTCTTCTAGCGAGCAGTACTTC.